The entry below describes one TCR beta chain. No antigen is known for it. These data originate in a study of identical twins. General study findings and limits: Twin-shared out-of-frame alpha sequences were enriched for low generation probability.

Germline V gives CDR1 ENHRY, CDR2 SYGVKD. V was clipped by 7 bases and J by 9 bases; unmatched bases: 16. The CDR3 is 16 amino acids. TCRdb reprocessed the 5' RACE reads with MiXCR, giving one entry per CDR3 protein. The sample carries approximately 600,000 distinct CDR3 sequences, roughly 7.1% recorded once. These data also featured in a second study, about yellow fever vaccine responses in identical twins.

This TCR was recovered from a woman younger than 30 in good health. Sequencing used PBMCs. The gene calls are TRBV10-3 and TRBJ2-1, with 9 bases aligning to TRBD2. The CDR3 nucleotides read TGTGCCATCACCCCCGGGGGGGTAGCGGGAGTAACTGAGCAGTTCTTC. It yields the protein CAITPGGVAGVTEQFF.